What follows is one T cell receptor beta chain and its context. This record comes from a study of blood T cell repertoires in COVID-19. V shed 8 bases, J shed 1 base, and the junction held 6 bases outside the gene matches. Germline assignment: CDR1 MDHEN and CDR2 SYDVKM. This CDR3 has 14 residues. The table came from immunoSEQ multiplex PCR; TCRdb's copy has only in-frame clones and leaves some out. The data hold under 200,000 clones, with less than 85% observed a single time. The sequence came from a woman aged 45-60 years who had recovered from COVID-19. The chain couples TRBV28 to TRBJ1-1; TRBD1 agrees at 8 bases. Material: PBMCs or T cells enriched from blood (not recorded which). CDR3 nucleotide sequence: TGTGCCAGCGGGGGGGGACAGGAGAACACTGAAGCTTTCTTT. Protein sequence: CASGGGQENTEAFF.